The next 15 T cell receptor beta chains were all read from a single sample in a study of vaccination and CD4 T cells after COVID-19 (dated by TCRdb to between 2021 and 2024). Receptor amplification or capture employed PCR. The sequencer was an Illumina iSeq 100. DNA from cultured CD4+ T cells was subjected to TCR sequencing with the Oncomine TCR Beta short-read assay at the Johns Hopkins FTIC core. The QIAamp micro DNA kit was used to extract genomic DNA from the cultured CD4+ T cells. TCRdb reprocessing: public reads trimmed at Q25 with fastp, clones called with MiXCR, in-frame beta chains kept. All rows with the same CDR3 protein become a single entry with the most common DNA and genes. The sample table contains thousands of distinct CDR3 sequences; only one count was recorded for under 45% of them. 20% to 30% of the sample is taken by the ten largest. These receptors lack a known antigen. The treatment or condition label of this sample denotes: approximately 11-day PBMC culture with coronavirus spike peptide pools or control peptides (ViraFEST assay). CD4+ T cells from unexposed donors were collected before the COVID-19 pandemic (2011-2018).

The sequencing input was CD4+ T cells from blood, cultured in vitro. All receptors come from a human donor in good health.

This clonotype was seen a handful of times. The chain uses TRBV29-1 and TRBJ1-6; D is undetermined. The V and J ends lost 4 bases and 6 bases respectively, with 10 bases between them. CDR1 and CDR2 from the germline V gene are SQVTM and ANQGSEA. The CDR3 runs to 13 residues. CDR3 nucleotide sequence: TGCAGCGTTGCATCCGGGTCTAATTCACCCCTCCACTTT. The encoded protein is CSVASGSNSPLHF.

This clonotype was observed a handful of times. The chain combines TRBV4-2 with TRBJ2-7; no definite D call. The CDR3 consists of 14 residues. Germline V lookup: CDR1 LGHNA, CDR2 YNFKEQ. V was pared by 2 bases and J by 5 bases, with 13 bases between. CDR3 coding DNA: TGTGCCAGCAGCCAACGGTGGGCCGAGGACGAGCAGTACTTC. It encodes CASSQRWAEDEQYF.

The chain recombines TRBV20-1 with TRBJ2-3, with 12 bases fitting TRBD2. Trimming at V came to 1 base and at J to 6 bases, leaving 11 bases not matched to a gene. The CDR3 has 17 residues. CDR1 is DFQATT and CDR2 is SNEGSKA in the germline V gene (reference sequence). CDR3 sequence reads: CSARAERRLAGEDTQYF. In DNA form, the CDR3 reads TGCAGTGCTAGAGCCGAGCGGCGACTAGCGGGAGAGGATACGCAGTATTTT.

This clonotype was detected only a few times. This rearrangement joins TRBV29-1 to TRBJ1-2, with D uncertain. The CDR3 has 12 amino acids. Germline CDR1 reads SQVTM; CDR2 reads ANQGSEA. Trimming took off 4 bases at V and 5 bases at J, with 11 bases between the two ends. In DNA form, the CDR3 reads TGCAGCGTTGGTGTCAGTTCTTATGGCTACACCTTC. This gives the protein CSVGVSSYGYTF.

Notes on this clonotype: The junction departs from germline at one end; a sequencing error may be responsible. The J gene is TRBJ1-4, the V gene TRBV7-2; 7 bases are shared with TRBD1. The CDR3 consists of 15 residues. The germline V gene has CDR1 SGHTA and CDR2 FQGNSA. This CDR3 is CAGSLGAGGWEKLFF. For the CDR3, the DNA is TGTGCCGGCAGCTTAGGGGCAGGGGGTTGGGAAAAACTGTTTTTT.

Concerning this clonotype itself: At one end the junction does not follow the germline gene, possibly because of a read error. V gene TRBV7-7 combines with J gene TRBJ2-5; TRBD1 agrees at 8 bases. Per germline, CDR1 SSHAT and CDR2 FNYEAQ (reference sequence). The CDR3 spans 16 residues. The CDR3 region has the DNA TGTGCTAGCAGCAGCCCTCGGCAGGGGGCAGATGAGACCCAGTACTTC. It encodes CASSSPRQGADETQYF.

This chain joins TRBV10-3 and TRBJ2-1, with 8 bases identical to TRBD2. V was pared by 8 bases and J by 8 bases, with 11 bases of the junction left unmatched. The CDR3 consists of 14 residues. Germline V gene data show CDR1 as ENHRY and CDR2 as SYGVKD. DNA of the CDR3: TGTGCCATCCACCTAGGCGCGGGGGGCCATGAGCAGTTCTTC. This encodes CAIHLGAGGHEQFF.

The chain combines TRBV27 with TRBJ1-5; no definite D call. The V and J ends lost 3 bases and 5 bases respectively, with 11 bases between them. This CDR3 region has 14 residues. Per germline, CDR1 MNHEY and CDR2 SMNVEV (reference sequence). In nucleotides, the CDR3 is TGTGCCAGCAGTTTGGTAGGAATATATCAGCCCCAGCATTTT. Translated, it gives CASSLVGIYQPQHF.

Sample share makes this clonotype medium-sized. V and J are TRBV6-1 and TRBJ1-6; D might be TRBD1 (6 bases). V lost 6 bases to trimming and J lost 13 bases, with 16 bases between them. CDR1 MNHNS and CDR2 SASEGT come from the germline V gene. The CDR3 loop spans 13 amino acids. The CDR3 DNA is TGTGCCAGCAGCACGGGACACCCCCTGCCCCTCCACTTT. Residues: CASSTGHPLPLHF.

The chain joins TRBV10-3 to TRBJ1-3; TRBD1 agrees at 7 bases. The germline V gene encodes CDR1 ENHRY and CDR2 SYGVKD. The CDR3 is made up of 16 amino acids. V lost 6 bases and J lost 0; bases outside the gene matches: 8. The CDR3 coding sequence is TGTGCCATCAGCCTAGGGGGGGACAGCTCTGGAAACACCATATATTTT. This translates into CAISLGGDSSGNTIYF.

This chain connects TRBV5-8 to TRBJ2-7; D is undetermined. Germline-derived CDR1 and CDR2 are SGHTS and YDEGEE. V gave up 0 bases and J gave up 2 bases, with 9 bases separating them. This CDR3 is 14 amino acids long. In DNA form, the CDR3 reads TGTGCCAGCAGCTTGGTGGGTTGGACCTACGAGCAGTACTTC. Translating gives CASSLVGWTYEQYF.

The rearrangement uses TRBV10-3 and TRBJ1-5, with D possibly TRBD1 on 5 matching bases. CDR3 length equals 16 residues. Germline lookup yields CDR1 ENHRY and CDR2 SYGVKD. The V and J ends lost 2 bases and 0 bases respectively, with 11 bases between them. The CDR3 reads CAISERTPNSNQPQHF. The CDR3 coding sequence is TGTGCCATCAGTGAGAGGACACCTAATAGCAATCAGCCCCAGCATTTT.

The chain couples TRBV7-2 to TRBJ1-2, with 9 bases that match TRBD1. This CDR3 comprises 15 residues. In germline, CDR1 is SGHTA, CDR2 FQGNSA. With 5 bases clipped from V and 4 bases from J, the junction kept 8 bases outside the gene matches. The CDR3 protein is CASSRFTGQGYGYTF. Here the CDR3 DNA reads TGTGCCAGCAGCCGATTCACGGGACAGGGCTATGGCTACACCTTC.

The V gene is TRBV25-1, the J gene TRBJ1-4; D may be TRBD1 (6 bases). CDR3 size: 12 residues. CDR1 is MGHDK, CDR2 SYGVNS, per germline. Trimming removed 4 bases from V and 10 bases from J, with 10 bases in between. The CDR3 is CASSVQGGKLFF. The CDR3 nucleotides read TGTGCCAGCAGTGTACAGGGAGGAAAACTGTTTTTT. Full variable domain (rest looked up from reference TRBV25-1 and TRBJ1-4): EADIYQTPRYLVIGTGKKITLECSQTMGHDKMYWYQQDPGMELHLIHYSYGVNSTEKGDLSSESTVSRIRTEHFPLTLESARPSHTSQYLCASSVQGGKLFFGSGTQLSVL.

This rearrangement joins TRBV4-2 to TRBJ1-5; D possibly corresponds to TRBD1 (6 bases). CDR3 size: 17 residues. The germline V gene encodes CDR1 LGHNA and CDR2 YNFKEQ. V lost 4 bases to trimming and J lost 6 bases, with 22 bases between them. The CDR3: CASSPKVGQGFSQPQHF. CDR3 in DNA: TGTGCCAGCAGCCCGAAGGTGGGTCAGGGGTTTTCTCAGCCCCAGCATTTT.